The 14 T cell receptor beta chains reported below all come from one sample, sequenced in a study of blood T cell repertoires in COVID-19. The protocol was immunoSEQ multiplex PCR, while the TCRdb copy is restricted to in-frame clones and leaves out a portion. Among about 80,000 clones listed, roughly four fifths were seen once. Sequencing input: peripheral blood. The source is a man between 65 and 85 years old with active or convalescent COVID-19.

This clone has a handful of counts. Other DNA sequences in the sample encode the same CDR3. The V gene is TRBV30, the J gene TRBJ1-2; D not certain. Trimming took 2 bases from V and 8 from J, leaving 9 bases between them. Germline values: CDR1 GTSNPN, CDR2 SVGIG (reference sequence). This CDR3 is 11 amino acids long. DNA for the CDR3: TGTGCCTGGAGTCCGGGAGGGGGCTACACCTTC. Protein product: CAWSPGGGYTF.

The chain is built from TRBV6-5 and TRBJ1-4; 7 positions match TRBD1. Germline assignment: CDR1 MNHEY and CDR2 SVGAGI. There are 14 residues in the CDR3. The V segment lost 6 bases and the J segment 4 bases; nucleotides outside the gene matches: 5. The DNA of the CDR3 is TGTGCCAGCAGCACGGGACAGATTAATGAAAAACTGTTTTTT. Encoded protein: CASSTGQINEKLFF.

CDR3 in amino acids: CAWRKGVRETQYF. CDR3 DNA: TGTGCCTGGAGGAAGGGGGTACGGGAGACCCAGTACTTC. The chain links TRBV30 to TRBJ2-5; maybe TRBD1 (6 bases). CDR1 is GTSNPN and CDR2 is SVGIG in the germline V gene (reference sequence). The CDR3 contains 13 residues. With 3 bases removed from V and 5 bases from J, the gap between germline ends came to 13 bases.

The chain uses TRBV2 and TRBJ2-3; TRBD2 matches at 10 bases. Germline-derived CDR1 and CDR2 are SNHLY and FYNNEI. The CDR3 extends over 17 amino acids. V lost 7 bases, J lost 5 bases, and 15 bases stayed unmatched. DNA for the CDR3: TGTGCCAGCATTCTCTTAGCGGGGGGCTCCGCGAGAGATACGCAGTATTTT. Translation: CASILLAGGSARDTQYF.

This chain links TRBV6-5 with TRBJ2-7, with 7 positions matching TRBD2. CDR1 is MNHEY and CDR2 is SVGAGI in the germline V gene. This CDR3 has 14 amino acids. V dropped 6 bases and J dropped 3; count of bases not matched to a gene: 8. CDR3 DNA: TGTGCCAGCAGCCGGCTAGCGGATCTCTACGAGCAGTACTTC. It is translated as CASSRLADLYEQYF.

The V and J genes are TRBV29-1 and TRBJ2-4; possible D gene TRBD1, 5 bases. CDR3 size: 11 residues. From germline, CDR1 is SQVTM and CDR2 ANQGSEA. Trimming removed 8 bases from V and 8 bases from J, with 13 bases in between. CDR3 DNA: TGCAGCATTAGGGGCGTGGACATTCAGTACTTC. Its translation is CSIRGVDIQYF.

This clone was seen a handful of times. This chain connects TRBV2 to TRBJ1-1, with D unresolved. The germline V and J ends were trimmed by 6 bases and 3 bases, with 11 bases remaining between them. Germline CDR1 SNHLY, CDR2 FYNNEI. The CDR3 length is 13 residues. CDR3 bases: TGTGCCAGCAGGGAAAACTTGGACACTGAAGCTTTCTTT. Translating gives CASRENLDTEAFF.

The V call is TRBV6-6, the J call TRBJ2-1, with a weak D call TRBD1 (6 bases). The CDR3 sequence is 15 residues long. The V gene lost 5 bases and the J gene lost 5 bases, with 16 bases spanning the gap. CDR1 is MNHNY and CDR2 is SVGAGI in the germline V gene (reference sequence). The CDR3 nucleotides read TGTGCCAGCAGTCCAGGACAGAGGCTGAACAATGAGCAGTTCTTC. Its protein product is CASSPGQRLNNEQFF.

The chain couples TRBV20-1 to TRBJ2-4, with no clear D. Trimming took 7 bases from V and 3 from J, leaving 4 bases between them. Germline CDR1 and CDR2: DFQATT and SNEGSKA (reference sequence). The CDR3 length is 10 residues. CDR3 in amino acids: CSVYKNIQYF. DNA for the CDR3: TGCAGTGTCTACAAAAACATTCAGTACTTC.

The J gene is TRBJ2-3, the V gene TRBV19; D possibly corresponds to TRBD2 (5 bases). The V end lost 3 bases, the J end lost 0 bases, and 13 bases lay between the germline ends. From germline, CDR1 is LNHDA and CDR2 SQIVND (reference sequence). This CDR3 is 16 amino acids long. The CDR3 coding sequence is TGTGCCAGTAGTATGTCCCTAGCAGTCAGCACAGATACGCAGTATTTT. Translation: CASSMSLAVSTDTQYF.

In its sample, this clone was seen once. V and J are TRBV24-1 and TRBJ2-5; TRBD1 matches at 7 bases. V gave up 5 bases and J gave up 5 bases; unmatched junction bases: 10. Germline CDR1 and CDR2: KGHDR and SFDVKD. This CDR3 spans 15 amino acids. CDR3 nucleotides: TGTGCCACCAGTGGGGTGACAGGGTCGGAGGAGACCCAGTACTTC. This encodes CATSGVTGSEETQYF.

The CDR3 DNA reads as TGTGAAAGAGCAGGGTTCGAGACCCAGTACTTC. It encodes CERAGFETQYF. The rearrangement links TRBV27 to TRBJ2-5; perhaps TRBD1 as D (5 bases). The CDR3 contains 11 residues. Germline V gene data show CDR1 as MNHEY and CDR2 as SMNVEV (reference sequence).

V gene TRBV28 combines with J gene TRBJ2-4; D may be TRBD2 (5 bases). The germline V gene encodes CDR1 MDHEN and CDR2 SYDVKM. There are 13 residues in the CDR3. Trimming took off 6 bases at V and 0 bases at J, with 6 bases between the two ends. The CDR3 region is CASREEAKNIQYF. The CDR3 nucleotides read TGTGCCAGCAGGGAGGAAGCCAAAAACATTCAGTACTTC.

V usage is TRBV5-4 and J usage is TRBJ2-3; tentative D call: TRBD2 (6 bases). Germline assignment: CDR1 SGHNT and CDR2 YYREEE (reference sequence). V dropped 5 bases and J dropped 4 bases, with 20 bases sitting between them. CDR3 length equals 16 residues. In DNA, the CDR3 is TGTGCCAGCAGGGTAGCGGAAAATCCCGCGGCAGATACGCAGTATTTT. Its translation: CASRVAENPAADTQYF.